The clone carrying this TCR beta chain was counted many times. Its specificity is not known. Researchers took RNA transcripts and amplified the TCR beta CDR3 regions from them. The TCR CDR3 first-round RT-PCR relied on the HTBI primer set. In TCRdb, the multiplex PCR reads were re-called with MiXCR into one record per CDR3 protein. Of about 600,000 distinct CDR3 sequences in the sample, 14% were seen once. The entry originates in a study of T cells in Graves' hyperthyroidism and ophthalmopathy. Across the whole study: Peripheral blood was taken when the disease was first diagnosed, before any treatment began.

Overall study findings and caveats: The model made its ophthalmopathy prediction, and onset followed a median approximately 7 months later. A model of 13 V-J pairs discriminated ophthalmopathy from stable hyperthyroidism.

Material: blood. The sequence came from a woman between 18 and 30 years old with Graves' ophthalmopathy.

In DNA form, the CDR3 reads TGTGCCAGCAGTCGTGGACAGGGGGCCCAGCCCCAGCATTTT. It is translated as CASSRGQGAQPQHF. The chain carries TRBV27 and TRBJ1-5; 11 nucleotides agree with TRBD1. J was trimmed by 7 bases and V by 5 bases; bases with no gene match: 4. CDR3 length: 14 residues. Germline loops: CDR1 MNHEY, CDR2 SMNVEV (reference sequence).